These T cell receptor beta chains were read from a single sample in a study of cytomegalovirus exposure and HLA in healthy donors. TCRdb keeps only in-frame clones here, not all; method: immunoSEQ multiplex PCR. The repertoire holds about 170,000 clones, with more than 75% as singletons. Sequences were obtained from PBMCs. Receptors were obtained from a man aged 25 to 40 in good health and CMV-seropositive. CDR3s include the opening cysteine and the closing phenylalanine or tryptophan. A D gene is named only where the DNA matches it firmly. Some rows mark clone size as missing; the rest say once, few, many or name a class of expanded clone.

J gene | V gene | clone size | D gene | CDR3 protein | CDR3 DNA
TRBJ2-1 | TRBV18 | . | TRBD2 | CASSRGLAGKVEQFF | TGTGCCAGCTCACGGGGACTAGCGGGAAAGGTTGAGCAGTTCTTC
TRBJ2-1 | TRBV19 | . | . | CASTSGGSSYNEQFF | TGTGCCAGTACCTCAGGGGGGAGCTCCTACAATGAGCAGTTCTTC
TRBJ2-7 | TRBV7-2 | . | TRBD2 | CASSLEGLAAYEQYF | TGTGCCAGCAGCTTAGAGGGACTAGCGGCCTACGAGCAGTACTTC
TRBJ2-1 | TRBV6-5 | . | . | CASSSRPGEQFF | TGTGCCAGCAGTTCCCGCCCGGGTGAGCAGTTCTTC
TRBJ2-1 | TRBV7-2 | . | TRBD1 | CASRPTGGNEQFF | TGTGCCAGCAGGCCAACAGGGGGTAATGAGCAGTTCTTC
TRBJ2-1 | TRBV4-3 | . | TRBD2 | CASSHVSGSEQFF | TGCGCCAGCAGCCACGTGAGCGGGAGTGAGCAGTTCTTC
TRBJ2-5 | TRBV11-2 | . | . | CASSSHRARGTQYF | TGTGCCAGCAGCTCCCACAGGGCCAGGGGGACCCAGTACTTC
TRBJ2-3 | TRBV7-9 | . | TRBD2 | CSSSLGGLAGADTQYF | TGTTCCAGCAGCTTAGGGGGACTAGCGGGAGCAGATACGCAGTATTTT
TRBJ1-3 | TRBV9 | few | TRBD1 | CASSVGTGAGNTIYF | TGTGCCAGCAGCGTCGGGACAGGGGCTGGAAACACCATATATTTT
TRBJ2-6 | TRBV19 | . | TRBD1 | CASSMGTGRSGANVLTF | TGTGCCAGTAGTATGGGGACAGGGCGCTCTGGGGCCAACGTCCTGACTTTC
TRBJ1-3 | TRBV14 | . | . | CASSQGRITIYF | TGTGCCAGCAGCCAAGGGCGGATCACCATATATTTT